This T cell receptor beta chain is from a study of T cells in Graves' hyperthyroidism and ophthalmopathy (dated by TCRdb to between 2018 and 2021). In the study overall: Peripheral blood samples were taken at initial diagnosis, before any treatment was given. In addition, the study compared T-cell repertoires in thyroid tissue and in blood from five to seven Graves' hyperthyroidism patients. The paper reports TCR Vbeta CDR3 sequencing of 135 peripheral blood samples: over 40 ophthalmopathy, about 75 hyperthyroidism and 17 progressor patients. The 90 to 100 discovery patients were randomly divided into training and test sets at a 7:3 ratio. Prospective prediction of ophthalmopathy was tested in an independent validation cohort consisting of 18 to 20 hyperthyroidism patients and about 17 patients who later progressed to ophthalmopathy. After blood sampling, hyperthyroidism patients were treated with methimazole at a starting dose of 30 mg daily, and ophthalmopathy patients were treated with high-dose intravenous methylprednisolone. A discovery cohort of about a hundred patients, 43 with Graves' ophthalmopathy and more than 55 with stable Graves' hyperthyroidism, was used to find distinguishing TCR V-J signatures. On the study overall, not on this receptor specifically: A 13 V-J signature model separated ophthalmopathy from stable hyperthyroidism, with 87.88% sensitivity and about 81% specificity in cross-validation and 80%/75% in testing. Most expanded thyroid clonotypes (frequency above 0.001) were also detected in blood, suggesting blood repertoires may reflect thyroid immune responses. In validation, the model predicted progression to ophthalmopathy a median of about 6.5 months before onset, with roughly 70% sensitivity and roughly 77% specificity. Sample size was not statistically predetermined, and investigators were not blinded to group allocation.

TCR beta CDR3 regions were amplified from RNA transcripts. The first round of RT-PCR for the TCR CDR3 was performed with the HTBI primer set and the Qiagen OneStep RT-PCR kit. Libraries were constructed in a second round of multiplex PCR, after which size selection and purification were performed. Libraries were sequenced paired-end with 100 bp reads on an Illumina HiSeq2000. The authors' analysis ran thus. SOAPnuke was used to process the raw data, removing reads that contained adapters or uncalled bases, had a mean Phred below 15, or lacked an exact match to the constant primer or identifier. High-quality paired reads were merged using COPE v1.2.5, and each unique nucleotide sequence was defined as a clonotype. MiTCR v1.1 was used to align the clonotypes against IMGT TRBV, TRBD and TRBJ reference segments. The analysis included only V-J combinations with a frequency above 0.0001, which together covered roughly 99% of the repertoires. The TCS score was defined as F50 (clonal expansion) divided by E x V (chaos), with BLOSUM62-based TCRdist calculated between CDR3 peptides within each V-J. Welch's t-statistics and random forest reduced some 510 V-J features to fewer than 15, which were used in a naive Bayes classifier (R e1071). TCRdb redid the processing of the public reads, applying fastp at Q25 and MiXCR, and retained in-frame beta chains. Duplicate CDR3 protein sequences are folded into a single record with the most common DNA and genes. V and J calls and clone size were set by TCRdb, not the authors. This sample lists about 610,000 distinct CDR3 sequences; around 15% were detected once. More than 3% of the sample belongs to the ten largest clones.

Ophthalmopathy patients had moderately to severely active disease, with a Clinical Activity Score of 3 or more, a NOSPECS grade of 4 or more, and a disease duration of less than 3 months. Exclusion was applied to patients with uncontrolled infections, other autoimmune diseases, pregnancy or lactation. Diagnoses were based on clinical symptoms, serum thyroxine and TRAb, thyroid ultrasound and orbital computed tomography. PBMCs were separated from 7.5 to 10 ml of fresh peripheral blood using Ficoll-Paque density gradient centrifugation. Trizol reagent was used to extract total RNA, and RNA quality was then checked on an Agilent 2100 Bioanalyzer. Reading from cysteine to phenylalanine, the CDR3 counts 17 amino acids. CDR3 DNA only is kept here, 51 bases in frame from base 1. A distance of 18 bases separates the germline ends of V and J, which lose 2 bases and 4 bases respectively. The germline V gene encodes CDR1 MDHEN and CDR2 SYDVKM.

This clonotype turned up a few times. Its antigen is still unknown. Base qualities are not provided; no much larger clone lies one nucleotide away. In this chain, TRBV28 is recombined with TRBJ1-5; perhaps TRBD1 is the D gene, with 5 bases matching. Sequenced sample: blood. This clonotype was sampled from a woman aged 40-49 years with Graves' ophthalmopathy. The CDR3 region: CASSLTSRDRKNQPQHF. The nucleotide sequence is TGTGCCAGCAGTTTAACGTCCCGGGACCGAAAAAATCAGCCCCAGCATTTT.